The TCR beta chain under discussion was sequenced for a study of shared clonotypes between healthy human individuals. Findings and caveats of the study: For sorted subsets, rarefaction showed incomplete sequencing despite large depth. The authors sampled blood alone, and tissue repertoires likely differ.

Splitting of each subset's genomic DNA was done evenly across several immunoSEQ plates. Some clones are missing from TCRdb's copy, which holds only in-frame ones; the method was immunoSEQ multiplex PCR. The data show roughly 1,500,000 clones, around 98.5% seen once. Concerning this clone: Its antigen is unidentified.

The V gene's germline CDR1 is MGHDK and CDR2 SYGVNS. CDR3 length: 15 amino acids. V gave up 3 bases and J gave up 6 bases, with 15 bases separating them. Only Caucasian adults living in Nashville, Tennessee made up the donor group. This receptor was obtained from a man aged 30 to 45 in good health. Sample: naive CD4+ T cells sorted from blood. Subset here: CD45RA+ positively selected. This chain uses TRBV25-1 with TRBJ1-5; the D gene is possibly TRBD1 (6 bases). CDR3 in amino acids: CASSDLSGGGQPQHF. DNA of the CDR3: TGTGCCAGCAGTGATCTCAGTGGGGGCGGTCAGCCCCAGCATTTT.